The 32 T cell receptor beta chains below were found in one sample sequenced in a study of cytomegalovirus exposure and HLA in healthy donors (dated by TCRdb to about 2017). The library was prepared using the immunoSEQ multiplex PCR assay. What TCRdb holds here is the immuneACCESS table cut down to in-frame rearrangements. Part of the clones is not present; checked against another copy, under half of the missing clones reflect an unresolved V gene, and the others are unexplained. Across this sample there are 250,000 or so clones, with approximately 87% seen only once. Around 2.6% of the sample comes from the top ten. The sequenced sample consisted of PBMCs. The receptors originated from a man in his late teens or twenties in good health and CMV-seronegative.

The chain uses TRBV9 and TRBJ2-2; no clear D. The CDR3 runs to 15 residues. Germline-derived CDR1 and CDR2 are SGDLS and YYNGEE. Trimming took 3 bases from V and 4 from J, leaving 13 bases between them. The CDR3, as DNA: TGTGCCAGCAGCGCCGACTTTATGATCACCGGGGAGCTGTTTTTT. This sequence encodes CASSADFMITGELFF.

V and J are TRBV28 and TRBJ2-7; possible D gene TRBD2, 6 bases. V was trimmed by 2 bases and J by 2 bases, leaving 10 bases between them. Germline CDR1 reads MDHEN; CDR2 reads SYDVKM. This CDR3 region has 14 residues. The CDR3 bases are TGTGCCAGCAGTTTAGGCGGGATAACCTACGAGCAGTACTTC. This translates into CASSLGGITYEQYF.

The chain has TRBV2 and TRBJ1-4; 7 bases line up with TRBD1. The CDR3 has 15 residues. The germline V gene has CDR1 SNHLY and CDR2 FYNNEI. The J segment lost 3 bases and the V segment lost 4 bases, leaving 5 bases of the junction unmatched. Written as DNA, the CDR3 is TGTGCCAGCAGTGCCCAGGGGGGCCCTAATGAAAAACTGTTTTTT. This translates into CASSAQGGPNEKLFF.

The chain recombines TRBV11-2 with TRBJ2-2, with D possibly matching TRBD1 (6 bases). The CDR3 has 15 residues. Per germline, CDR1 SGHAT and CDR2 FQNNGV. V lost 3 bases, J lost 0 bases, and 8 bases lay in between. The CDR3 nucleotides are TGTGCCAGCAGCTTGGGACACACGAACACCGGGGAGCTGTTTTTT. Its protein product is CASSLGHTNTGELFF. The full variable domain, completed using reference TRBV11-2 and TRBJ2-2, is EAGVAQSPRYKIIEKRQSVAFWCNPISGHATLYWYQQILGQGPKLLIQFQNNGVVDDSQLPKDRFSAERLKGVDSTLKIQPAKLEDSAVYLCASSLGHTNTGELFFGEGSRLTVL.

V gene TRBV7-2 combines with J gene TRBJ2-1; D unclear. CDR1 and CDR2 from the germline V gene are SGHTA and FQGNSA. The CDR3 loop spans 14 amino acids. The V and J ends lost 1 base and 3 bases respectively, with 7 bases between them. The CDR3 protein is CASSLGQIYNEQFF. The DNA of the CDR3 is TGTGCCAGCAGCTTAGGGCAGATCTACAATGAGCAGTTCTTC.

The V gene is TRBV5-1, the J gene TRBJ2-1, with D perhaps TRBD2 (5 bases). There are 16 residues in the CDR3. Germline loops: CDR1 SGHRS, CDR2 YFSETQ. Trimming left V 4 bases short and J 2 bases short, with 16 bases between. The CDR3 DNA sequence: TGCGCCAGCAGCCGGAACCTGGCGGGCCCCTACAATGAGCAGTTCTTC. It is translated as CASSRNLAGPYNEQFF.

V gene TRBV9 combines with J gene TRBJ2-1; 15 positions match TRBD2. The junction had 5 bases not matched to a gene; V was cut back by 3 bases and J by 4 bases. Germline V lookup: CDR1 SGDLS, CDR2 YYNGEE. There are 17 residues in the CDR3. The CDR3 DNA sequence: TGTGCCAGCAGCGGGACTAGCGGGGGGGCTCGGTACAATGAGCAGTTCTTC. It encodes CASSGTSGGARYNEQFF.

The chain uses TRBV2 and TRBJ2-1; D is perhaps TRBD1 (6 bases). Germline lookup yields CDR1 SNHLY and CDR2 FYNNEI. V shed 11 bases and J shed 6 bases, with 17 bases lying between them. The CDR3 is made up of 13 amino acids. The CDR3 spells CASKGHFLNEQFF. CDR3 DNA sequence: TGTGCCTCGAAGGGACACTTCCTCAATGAGCAGTTCTTC. Based on the CDR3 plus reference TRBV2 and TRBJ2-1, the full variable domain is EPEVTQTPSHQVTQMGQEVILRCVPISNHLYFYWYRQILGQKVEFLVSFYNNEISEKSEIFDDQFSVERPDGSNFTLKIRSTKLEDSAMYFCASKGHFLNEQFFGPGTRLTVL.

The rearrangement uses TRBV7-3 and TRBJ2-1, with 11 positions matching TRBD2. Losses at the gene ends were 2 bases for V and 7 bases for J; bases not matched to a gene: 4. CDR1 is SGHTA and CDR2 is FQGTGA in the germline V gene. This CDR3 has 15 residues. CDR3 in DNA: TGTGCCAGCAGCTTAGGGACTAGCGGACGTAATGAGCAGTTCTTC. Its translation is CASSLGTSGRNEQFF.

This chain connects TRBV4-1 to TRBJ2-2; 12 bases are a match to TRBD2. The CDR3 extends over 16 amino acids. In germline, CDR1 is MGHRA, CDR2 YSYEKL. With V trimmed by 2 bases and J by 3 bases, 1 base remained unmatched. CDR3 in DNA: TGCGCCAGCAGCCAACTAGCGGGGGGGTACACCGGGGAGCTGTTTTTT. It yields the protein CASSQLAGGYTGELFF.

The genes are TRBV7-6 and TRBJ2-7; a weak D match, TRBD2 (6 bases). The CDR3 spans 13 residues. V lost 5 bases and J lost 4, with 12 bases in between. Germline CDR1 and CDR2: SGHVS and FNYEAQ. The DNA for the CDR3 is TGTGCCAGCAGCCACGGGACTTCGTACGAGCAGTACTTC. Its translation is CASSHGTSYEQYF.

V is TRBV5-6 and J is TRBJ1-5, with TRBD1 matching over 7 bases. The CDR3 has 14 residues. Germline V lookup: CDR1 SGHDT, CDR2 YYEEEE. V lost 5 bases to trimming and J lost 5 bases; unmatched junction nucleotides: 7. CDR3 sequence (DNA): TGTGCCAGCAGTTACCAGGGGGTGGATCAGCCCCAGCATTTT. Translated, it gives CASSYQGVDQPQHF. The full variable domain, its missing parts supplied by reference TRBV5-6 and TRBJ1-5, is DAGVTQSPTHLIKTRGQQVTLRCSPKSGHDTVSWYQQALGQGPQFIFQYYEEEERQRGNFPDRFSGHQFPNYSSELNVNALLLGDSALYLCASSYQGVDQPQHFGDGTRLSIL.

This clone was recorded a few times. The rearrangement uses TRBV14 and TRBJ2-1; D is undetermined. V lost 1 base, J lost 8 bases, and 3 bases lay in between. CDR3 length: 11 amino acids. Germline-derived CDR1 and CDR2 are SGHDN and FVKESK. The CDR3 loop reads CASSQAYEQFF. CDR3 nucleotides: TGTGCCAGCAGCCAAGCCTATGAGCAGTTCTTC. Based on the CDR3 plus reference TRBV14 and TRBJ2-1, the full variable domain is EAGVTQFPSHSVIEKGQTVTLRCDPISGHDNLYWYRRVMGKEIKFLLHFVKESKQDESGMPNNRFLAERTGGTYSTLKVQPAELEDSGVYFCASSQAYEQFFGPGTRLTVL.

The chain employs TRBV7-2 and TRBJ2-1; D uncertain. Trimming stripped 2 bases from V and 8 bases from J, with 4 bases between. Germline V gene lookup returns CDR1 SGHTA and CDR2 FQGNSA. This CDR3 contains 11 residues. The DNA for the CDR3 is TGTGCCAGCAGCTTAAGCGATGAGCAGTTCTTC. The encoded protein is CASSLSDEQFF. Full variable domain (outside the CDR3, taken from reference TRBV7-2 and TRBJ2-1): GAGVSQSPSNKVTEKGKDVELRCDPISGHTALYWYRQSLGQGLEFLIYFQGNSAPDKSGLPSDRFSAERTGGSVSTLTIQRTQQEDSAVYLCASSLSDEQFFGPGTRLTVL.

This chain joins TRBV7-2 and TRBJ1-5, with 7 nucleotides matching TRBD1. The length of the CDR3 is 17 residues. CDR1 and CDR2 (germline): SGHTA, FQGNSA. With V trimmed by 5 bases and J by 0 bases, 10 bases remained unmatched. The CDR3 loop reads CASSTDRVRLSNQPQHF. CDR3 nucleotide sequence: TGTGCCAGCAGCACCGACAGGGTTCGACTTAGCAATCAGCCCCAGCATTTT.

The chain combines TRBV5-1 with TRBJ1-1; no clear D. Trimming stripped 4 bases from V and 3 bases from J, with 16 bases between. Germline CDR1 is SGHRS and CDR2 is YFSETQ. The CDR3 is 15 amino acids. The CDR3 sequence is CASSKTGRLDTEAFF. CDR3 DNA: TGCGCCAGCAGCAAAACGGGGAGGTTGGACACTGAAGCTTTCTTT.

The DNA for the CDR3 is TGTGCCAGTAGTATTAGCGACGGGAGGGCCGCGAACACCGGGGAGCTGTTTTTT. Encoded protein: CASSISDGRAANTGELFF. The J gene is TRBJ2-2, the V gene TRBV19; 8 nucleotides agree with TRBD2. Losses at the gene ends were 3 bases for V and 0 bases for J; bases not matched to a gene: 9. CDR1 LNHDA and CDR2 SQIVND come from the germline V gene (reference sequence). This CDR3 spans 18 amino acids.

The V call is TRBV28, the J call TRBJ2-1, with D perhaps matching TRBD1 (5 bases). V was shortened by 6 bases and J by 8 bases, with 17 bases between the two germline ends. In germline, CDR1 is MDHEN, CDR2 SYDVKM. The CDR3 consists of 14 residues. The CDR3, as DNA: TGTGCCAGCAGCCAGGGTCCCCCACAATATGAGCAGTTCTTC. It translates to CASSQGPPQYEQFF.

The CDR3 nucleotides are TGCGCCAGCAGCTTGTCAACCGGGACAATTCCCGGGGAGCTGTTTTTT. Amino acids: CASSLSTGTIPGELFF. The chain couples TRBV5-1 to TRBJ2-2; perhaps TRBD1 as D (6 bases). CDR1 is SGHRS and CDR2 is YFSETQ in the germline V gene. Trimming removed 1 base at V and 6 bases at J, with 16 bases between. The CDR3 totals 16 residues.

This clone was counted a single time. The chain couples TRBV4-1 to TRBJ2-1; D perhaps matches TRBD2 (5 bases). Trimming removed 1 base from V and 10 bases from J, with 14 bases in between. The CDR3 runs 14 residues. Germline values: CDR1 MGHRA, CDR2 YSYEKL. CDR3 coding DNA: TGCGCCAGCAGCCAAGTGGGTAGCGCCAACGAGCAGTTCTTC. Protein product: CASSQVGSANEQFF.

This sequence joins TRBV6-6 and TRBJ2-7; 7 bases line up with TRBD1. J was trimmed by 0 bases and V by 6 bases; bases with no gene match: 2. Germline lookup yields CDR1 MNHNY and CDR2 SVGAGI (reference sequence). This CDR3 comprises 13 residues. CDR3 bases: TGTGCCAGCAGCGACAGGGTCTCCTACGAGCAGTACTTC. This gives the protein CASSDRVSYEQYF.

The CDR3 spells CASSLMVRNGEQYF. The CDR3 DNA sequence: TGTGCCAGTAGTTTAATGGTCAGGAACGGCGAGCAGTACTTC. This chain links TRBV19 with TRBJ2-7; D remains unclear. CDR1 is LNHDA, CDR2 SQIVND, per germline (reference sequence). The CDR3 loop spans 14 amino acids. V was pared by 5 bases and J by 6 bases, with 17 bases between.

The sample holds a few counts of this clone. The sample has other DNA sequences that encode this CDR3 too. The rearrangement uses TRBV5-4 and TRBJ1-4; TRBD1 matches at 9 bases. After removal of 0 bases from V and 8 bases from J, the junction contained 2 bases not matched to a gene. Germline V gene sequence: CDR1 SGHNT, CDR2 YYREEE (reference sequence). The CDR3 consists of 14 residues. DNA for the CDR3: TGTGCCAGCAGCTTGGACAGGGGGCGAGAAAAACTGTTTTTT. This codes for CASSLDRGREKLFF.

This clone has only a few counts. This chain joins TRBV7-2 and TRBJ1-5; no clear D gene. The CDR3 has 12 residues. Germline CDR1 SGHTA, CDR2 FQGNSA. V dropped 5 bases and J dropped 3 bases, with 5 bases sitting between them. The CDR3 is CASSPFNQPQHF. CDR3 DNA: TGTGCCAGCAGCCCCTTCAATCAGCCCCAGCATTTT.

The chain joins TRBV29-1 to TRBJ2-7; 11 bases fit TRBD2. Germline trimming cut 6 bases from V and 4 bases from J; bases unmatched to any gene: 5. Germline-derived CDR1 and CDR2 are SQVTM and ANQGSEA. CDR3 length: 13 residues. The CDR3 DNA reads TGCAGCGTGTCCGGGACTAGCGGTTACGAGCAGTACTTC. Its translation is CSVSGTSGYEQYF.

The genes are TRBV5-6 and TRBJ2-2, with no clear D. CDR1 and CDR2 (germline): SGHDT, YYEEEE. This CDR3 is 14 amino acids long. V lost 4 bases, J lost 8 bases, and 15 bases lay in between. CDR3 sequence reads: CASSTGGPRGELFF. The CDR3 nucleotides read TGTGCCAGCAGCACCGGCGGCCCTAGGGGGGAGCTGTTTTTT.

The V call is TRBV4-1, the J call TRBJ1-4, with D maybe TRBD1 (5 bases). The ends were cut back, 1 base at V and 7 bases at J, with 7 bases in the middle. The CDR3 runs 13 residues. From germline, CDR1 is MGHRA and CDR2 YSYEKL. The CDR3 region has the DNA TGCGCCAGCAGCCAAGTTCAGGGTGAAAAACTGTTTTTT. Translated, it gives CASSQVQGEKLFF.

Only one count was recorded for this clone. This chain uses TRBV25-1 with TRBJ2-7; a possible D gene is TRBD1 (6 bases). V lost 7 bases and J 6 bases, leaving 19 bases between the germline ends. CDR3 length: 14 amino acids. Germline-derived CDR1 and CDR2 are MGHDK and SYGVNS. The CDR3 region has the DNA TGTGCCAGCAATCCGGGCCCCCAGACAGGCGAGCAGTACTTC. This sequence encodes CASNPGPQTGEQYF.

This clone has a single count. J is TRBJ2-7 and V is TRBV5-1, with TRBD2 as a possible D gene (6 bases). Per the germline V gene, CDR1 is SGHRS and CDR2 is YFSETQ. With 5 bases removed from V and 6 bases from J, the gap between germline ends came to 15 bases. The length of the CDR3 is 13 residues. Here the CDR3 reads CASREPGDLEQYF. The CDR3 DNA reads as TGCGCCAGCAGGGAGCCGGGAGACCTCGAGCAGTACTTC.

The chain couples TRBV5-5 to TRBJ1-3; D not certain. Deletions cut 0 bases from V and 0 bases from J, with 7 bases between. Germline values: CDR1 SGHKS, CDR2 YYEKEE (reference sequence). There are 15 residues in the CDR3. DNA for the CDR3: TGTGCCAGCAGCTTGGGGCGGGTCTCTGGAAACACCATATATTTT. Its protein product is CASSLGRVSGNTIYF.

The chain uses TRBV9 and TRBJ2-3, with 9 bases matching TRBD2. With V trimmed by 0 bases and J by 6 bases, 11 bases remained unmatched. Germline CDR1 reads SGDLS; CDR2 reads YYNGEE. The length of the CDR3 is 17 residues. CDR3 sequence (DNA): TGTGCCAGCAGCGTAGAGCGGGGGGCCCCCCCCTTGGATACGCAGTATTTT. It specifies CASSVERGAPPLDTQYF.

The rearrangement links TRBV4-1 to TRBJ1-5; 8 bases are shared with TRBD1. The CDR3 length is 16 residues. The ends lost 2 bases at V and 7 bases at J; junction bases unmatched: 10. Germline assignment: CDR1 MGHRA and CDR2 YSYEKL. The CDR3 is CASSQSIRGLGQPQHF. CDR3 bases: TGCGCCAGCAGCCAATCAATCAGGGGGCTAGGACAGCCCCAGCATTTT.